The clone carrying this TCR beta chain turned up a few times. The sample belongs to a study of neurological immune-mediated disorders. Time point specified: longitudinal time-point 1 (baseline). TCRdb independently ran MiXCR on the 5' RACE reads; one entry per CDR3 protein. The sample gives roughly 61,000 distinct CDR3 sequences, around 10% of which show up once; 6.5% to 8.5% is in the top ten. Source material: PBMCs. This clonotype was obtained from a male donor with HTLV-1-associated myelopathy (HAM/TSP).

Here the CDR3 reads CASSETPGQGGQPQHF. In nucleotides, the CDR3 is TGTGCCAGCAGTGAGACGCCGGGACAGGGCGGTCAGCCCCAGCATTTT. J is TRBJ1-5 and V is TRBV6-1; TRBD1 aligns across 9 bases. CDR1 is MNHNS, CDR2 SASEGT, per germline. J gave up 6 bases and V 3 bases, and 9 bases lay outside the gene matches. The CDR3 contains 16 residues.